The subject of this entry is one TCR beta chain. All trial patients relapsed after autologous stem cell transplantation. TCRdb's copy holds only in-frame clones and misses some; the assay was immunoSEQ multiplex PCR. The repertoire has approximately 30,000 clones, around four fifths of them found once; the top ten carry about 20%. The germline gives CDR1 SGHTA, CDR2 FQGNSA. Trimming pared 0 bases from V and 1 base from J, leaving 6 bases between. The CDR3 is 14 amino acids. This sample is drawn from a study of PD-1 blockade in classical Hodgkin lymphoma. The input for sequencing was peripheral blood mononuclear cells (PBMCs), taken before the second cycle of nivolumab. The chain uses TRBV7-2 and TRBJ1-1; D gene uncertain. This TCR was sampled from a human donor with classical Hodgkin lymphoma. CDR3 in DNA: TGTGCCAGCAGCTTAGCACGGACGAACACTGAAGCTTTCTTT. Translating it yields CASSLARTNTEAFF. The entire variable domain, with the rest obtained from reference TRBV7-2 and TRBJ1-1, is as follows: GAGVSQSPSNKVTEKGKDVELRCDPISGHTALYWYRQSLGQGLEFLIYFQGNSAPDKSGLPSDRFSAERTGGSVSTLTIQRTQQEDSAVYLCASSLARTNTEAFFGQGTRLTVV.